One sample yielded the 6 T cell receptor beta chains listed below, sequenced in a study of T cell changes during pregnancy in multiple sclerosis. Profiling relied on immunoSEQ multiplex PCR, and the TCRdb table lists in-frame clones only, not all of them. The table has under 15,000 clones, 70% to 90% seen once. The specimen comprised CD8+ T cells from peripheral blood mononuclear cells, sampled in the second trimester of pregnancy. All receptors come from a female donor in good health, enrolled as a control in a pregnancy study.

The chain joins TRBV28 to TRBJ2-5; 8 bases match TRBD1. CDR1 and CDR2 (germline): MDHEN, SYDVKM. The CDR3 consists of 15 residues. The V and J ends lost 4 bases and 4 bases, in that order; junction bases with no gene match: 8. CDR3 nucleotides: TGTGCCAGCAGTTCTCCCCACAGGGGGAGAGAGACCCAGTACTTC. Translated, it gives CASSSPHRGRETQYF. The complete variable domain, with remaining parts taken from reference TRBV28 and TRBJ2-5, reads DVKVTQSSRYLVKRTGEKVFLECVQDMDHENMFWYRQDPGLGLRLIYFSYDVKMKEKGDIPEGYSVSREKKERFSLILESASTNQTSMYLCASSSPHRGRETQYFGPGTRLLVL.

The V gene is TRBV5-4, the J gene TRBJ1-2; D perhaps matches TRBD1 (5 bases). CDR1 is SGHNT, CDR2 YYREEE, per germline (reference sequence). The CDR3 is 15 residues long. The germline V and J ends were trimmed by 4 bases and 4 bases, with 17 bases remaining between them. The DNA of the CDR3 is TGTGCCAGCAGCGTTTTGGACACCTTATTCTATGGCTACACCTTC. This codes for CASSVLDTLFYGYTF.

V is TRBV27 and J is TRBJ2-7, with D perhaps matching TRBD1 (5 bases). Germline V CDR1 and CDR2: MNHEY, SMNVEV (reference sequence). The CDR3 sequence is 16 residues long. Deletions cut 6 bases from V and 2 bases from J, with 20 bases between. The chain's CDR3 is CASSYSQATAAYEQYF. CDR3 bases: TGTGCCAGCAGCTATTCACAGGCAACCGCGGCCTACGAGCAGTACTTC.

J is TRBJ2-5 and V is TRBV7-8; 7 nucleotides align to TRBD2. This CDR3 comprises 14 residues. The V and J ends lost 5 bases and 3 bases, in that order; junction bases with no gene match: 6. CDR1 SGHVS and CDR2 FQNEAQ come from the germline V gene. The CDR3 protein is CASSNLAVKETQYF. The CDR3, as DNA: TGTGCCAGCAGCAACCTAGCGGTAAAAGAGACCCAGTACTTC. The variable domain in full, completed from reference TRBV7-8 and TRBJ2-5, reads GAGVSQSPRYKVAKRGQDVALRCDPISGHVSLFWYQQALGQGPEFLTYFQNEAQLDKSGLPSDRFFAERPEGSVSTLKIQRTQQEDSAVYLCASSNLAVKETQYFGPGTRLLVL.

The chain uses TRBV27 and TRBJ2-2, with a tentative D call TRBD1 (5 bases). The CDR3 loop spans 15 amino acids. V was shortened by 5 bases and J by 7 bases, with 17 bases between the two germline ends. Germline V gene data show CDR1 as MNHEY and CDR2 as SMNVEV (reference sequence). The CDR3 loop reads CASSLIWGASGELFF. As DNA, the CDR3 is TGTGCCAGCAGTCTAATATGGGGCGCGAGCGGGGAGCTGTTTTTT.

The CDR3 coding sequence is TGTGCCAGCAGCTTAAGGTCGTCGTCGGGTCAGCCCCAGCATTTT. This gives the protein CASSLRSSSGQPQHF. The genes are TRBV7-8 and TRBJ1-5; D remains unclear. Looked up from germline, CDR1 is SGHVS and CDR2 is FQNEAQ. Trimming left V 2 bases short and J 6 bases short, with 14 bases between. The CDR3 extends over 15 amino acids.